These T cell receptor beta chains were read from a single sample in a study of beta chain features in type 1 diabetes. Only in-frame clones appear in the TCRdb table, and some are missing; sequencing was by immunoSEQ multiplex PCR. The profile shows about 140,000 clones, about 9.1% of them singletons. Material for sequencing was central memory CD4+ T cells from blood. These receptors were collected from a woman in her thirties or forties in good health. Each CDR3 is given with its conserved first and last residue. The D gene is left open where the match is weak. The size field is filled for only some rows; it gives once, few, many or a size class.

D: TRBD1
J: TRBJ2-5
length: 15
size: NA
V: TRBV5-1
DNA: TGCGCCAGCAGCTTGGGGACAGGGGGAACAGAGACCCAGTACTTC
CDR3: CASSLGTGGTETQYF

D: TRBD1
J: TRBJ2-1
length: 15
size: few
V: TRBV14
DNA: TGTGCCAGCAGCGCCGCGAGGGGGCTGGGCAATGAGCAGTTCTTC
CDR3: CASSAARGLGNEQFF

D: TRBD1
J: TRBJ2-3
length: 17
size: many
V: TRBV4-3
DNA: TGCGCCAGCAGCCAAACCGAGGGGGCGCGGAGGACAGATACGCAGTATTTT
CDR3: CASSQTEGARRTDTQYF

D: NA
J: TRBJ2-6
length: 15
size: NA
V: TRBV19
DNA: TGTGCCAGTACCCCCTTTCTCTCTGGGGCCAACGTCCTGACTTTC
CDR3: CASTPFLSGANVLTF

D: NA
J: TRBJ2-7
length: 12
size: few
V: TRBV6-5
DNA: TGTGCCAGCAGTTACAGGGAGCGCGAGCAGTACTTC
CDR3: CASSYREREQYF

D: NA
J: TRBJ2-6
length: 17
size: few
V: TRBV4-1
DNA: TGCGCCAGCAGCCAATTCGCGGCGTCAGCAGGGGCCAACGTCCTGACTTTC
CDR3: CASSQFAASAGANVLTF

D: NA
J: TRBJ1-3
length: 15
size: NA
V: TRBV21-1
DNA: TGTGCCAGCATAAAAGACAGCTACTCTGGAAACACCATATATTTT
CDR3: CASIKDSYSGNTIYF

D: NA
J: TRBJ2-3
length: 16
size: few
V: TRBV7-2
DNA: TGTGCCAGCAGCTGGGGTGGGGCAGGGCGAACAGATACGCAGTATTTT
CDR3: CASSWGGAGRTDTQYF

D: NA
J: TRBJ2-7
length: 15
size: NA
V: TRBV11-2
DNA: TGTGCCAGCAGACTCTATGGGGCCACCGGCTACGAGCAGTACTTC
CDR3: CASRLYGATGYEQYF

D: NA
J: TRBJ2-1
length: 15
size: few
V: TRBV11-2
DNA: TGTGCCAGCAGCCCAGGAAGGGAGCGTTGGAATGAGCAGTTCTTC
CDR3: CASSPGRERWNEQFF

D: TRBD1
J: TRBJ1-2
length: 14
size: few
V: TRBV5-1
DNA: TGCGCCAGCAGTTTCGGACAGGGAGACTATGGCTACACCTTC
CDR3: CASSFGQGDYGYTF

D: NA
J: TRBJ1-2
length: 13
size: NA
V: TRBV28
DNA: TGTGCCAGCAATTACCAGGGGCTATCGGTTGGGACCTTC
CDR3: CASNYQGLSVGTF

D: NA
J: TRBJ2-5
length: 14
size: NA
V: TRBV28
DNA: TGTGCCAGCAGCACCCGCGGGGCCGCAGGGACCCAGTACTTC
CDR3: CASSTRGAAGTQYF

D: TRBD1
J: TRBJ1-6
length: 14
size: NA
V: TRBV19
DNA: TGTGCCAGTACCATTACAGGGGGCAATTCACCCCTCCACTTT
CDR3: CASTITGGNSPLHF

D: TRBD1
J: TRBJ1-5
length: 15
size: NA
V: TRBV6-5
DNA: TGTGCCAGCAGAAAGCAGGGGGGTAGCAATCAGCCCCAGCATTTT
CDR3: CASRKQGGSNQPQHF

D: NA
J: TRBJ2-3
length: 14
size: NA
V: TRBV2
DNA: TGTGCCAGCAGTGCCCAAGAACTAGCAGATACGCAGTATTTT
CDR3: CASSAQELADTQYF

D: TRBD1
J: TRBJ2-7
length: 13
size: few
V: TRBV18
DNA: TGTGCCAGCTTCCCGGGACAGGGCTACGAGCAGTACTTC
CDR3: CASFPGQGYEQYF

D: TRBD1
J: TRBJ2-2
length: 16
size: NA
V: TRBV7-9
DNA: TGTGCCAGCAGCTTACAGCAGGGGGCGAAGACCGGGGAGCTGTTTTTT
CDR3: CASSLQQGAKTGELFF

D: NA
J: TRBJ1-2
length: 11
size: few
V: TRBV2
DNA: TGTGCCAGGACAGGAGGCTATGGCTACACCTTC
CDR3: CARTGGYGYTF

D: NA
J: TRBJ1-6
length: 15
size: few
V: TRBV7-8
DNA: TGTGCCAGCAGCTTAGTACCAGGGGTCGATTCACCCCTCCACTTT
CDR3: CASSLVPGVDSPLHF

D: TRBD1
J: TRBJ1-1
length: 14
size: NA
V: TRBV7-9
DNA: TGTGCCAGCAGCTTGACAGGGTCGAACACTGAAGCTTTCTTT
CDR3: CASSLTGSNTEAFF

D: NA
J: TRBJ1-3
length: 13
size: NA
V: TRBV10-3
DNA: TGTGCCATCAGCTCAGGGTCTGGAAACACCATATATTTT
CDR3: CAISSGSGNTIYF

D: NA
J: TRBJ1-1
length: 15
size: few
V: TRBV5-4
DNA: TGTGCCAGCAGCTTAGAACCCGGGACACCGACTGAAGCTTTCTTT
CDR3: CASSLEPGTPTEAFF

D: TRBD2
J: TRBJ2-3
length: 16
size: few
V: TRBV7-2
DNA: TGTGCCAGCAGCTCCACCGGGACTAGCGGTGCGAGAGCGCATTATTTT
CDR3: CASSSTGTSGARAHYF

D: NA
J: TRBJ1-6
length: 18
size: few
V: TRBV18
DNA: TGTGCCAGCTCACCATATCGAGCGGTGGCAGACACTAATTCACCCCTCCACTTT
CDR3: CASSPYRAVADTNSPLHF

D: TRBD2
J: TRBJ2-1
length: 14
size: NA
V: TRBV6-5
DNA: TGTGCCAGCACCCGGGGGGGCCGCTACAATGAGCAGTTCTTC
CDR3: CASTRGGRYNEQFF

D: NA
J: TRBJ2-5
length: 14
size: few
V: TRBV6-5
DNA: TGTGCCAGCAGCCCCCCGGGGGGCTTAGAGACCCAGTACTTC
CDR3: CASSPPGGLETQYF

D: TRBD2
J: TRBJ2-5
length: 14
size: few
V: TRBV7-9
DNA: TGTGCCAGCAGCGTTAGCGGGGGCCAAGAGACCCAGTACTTC
CDR3: CASSVSGGQETQYF

D: NA
J: TRBJ1-2
length: 15
size: NA
V: TRBV5-1
DNA: TGCGCCAGCAGCTCGGGGGGACGTACCAACTATGGCTACACCTTC
CDR3: CASSSGGRTNYGYTF

D: NA
J: TRBJ2-3
length: 19
size: NA
V: TRBV5-1
DNA: TGCGCCAGCACCCTGGCCCTCACAGGAGTACCGCAACATACAGATACGCAGTATTTT
CDR3: CASTLALTGVPQHTDTQYF

D: NA
J: TRBJ2-5
length: 15
size: few
V: TRBV7-2
DNA: TGTGCCAGCAGCCCCACTGTTAGCTGGTCGGAGACCCAGTACTTC
CDR3: CASSPTVSWSETQYF

D: NA
J: TRBJ1-5
length: 15
size: few
V: TRBV5-1
DNA: TGTGCCAGCAGCTTGGCAGGAGGGAGCAATCAGCCCCAGCATTTT
CDR3: CASSLAGGSNQPQHF

D: TRBD1
J: TRBJ1-1
length: 14
size: NA
V: TRBV5-5
DNA: TGTGCCAGCAGCTTGGAGGACAGGGCCACTGAAGCTTTCTTT
CDR3: CASSLEDRATEAFF

D: NA
J: TRBJ2-7
length: 12
size: NA
V: TRBV6-1
DNA: TGTGCCAGCAGGAGCGCCATTTACGAGCAGTACTTC
CDR3: CASRSAIYEQYF

D: TRBD2
J: TRBJ2-4
length: 16
size: NA
V: TRBV6-4
DNA: TGTGCCAGCAGCGTCACTCCGGGACTACCCAAAAACATTCAGTACTTC
CDR3: CASSVTPGLPKNIQYF

D: TRBD2
J: TRBJ2-1
length: 14
size: NA
V: TRBV7-2
DNA: TGTGCCAGCAGACAGACTAGCGGGGTGGATGAGCAGTTCTTC
CDR3: CASRQTSGVDEQFF

D: NA
J: TRBJ1-6
length: 16
size: few
V: TRBV6-6
DNA: TGTGCCAGCAGTTACTCGAACAGGTTAAGGAGTTCACCCCTCCACTTT
CDR3: CASSYSNRLRSSPLHF

D: NA
J: TRBJ1-5
length: 13
size: NA
V: TRBV5-4
DNA: TGTGCCAGCCGCCTGGACTTGAATCAGCCCCAGCATTTT
CDR3: CASRLDLNQPQHF